This T cell receptor beta chain was obtained from a study of cytomegalovirus exposure and HLA in healthy donors. The study, taken as a whole, reports: In a later analysis, most CMV-associated TCR beta chains appeared HLA-restricted.

As for this clone: The antigen remains unidentified.

From germline, CDR1 is MNHEY and CDR2 SMNVEV (reference sequence). The CDR3 length is 14 residues. V was trimmed by 7 bases and J by 0 bases, leaving 9 bases between them. PCR amplification relied on 60 Vbeta primers (plus 13 Jbeta primers). TCRdb's table, derived via immunoSEQ multiplex PCR, lists solely in-frame clones and lacks some. This sample has about 89,000 clones, with over 80% found just once. This receptor was taken from a female donor in good health and CMV-seropositive. V and J are TRBV27 and TRBJ2-2, with D possibly being TRBD2 (5 bases). The sample was PBMCs. In DNA, the CDR3 is TGTGCCAGCATGGGAGCTACGAACACCGGGGAGCTGTTTTTT. It is translated as CASMGATNTGELFF.